The 10 T cell receptor beta chains below all came from one sample that was sequenced in a study of T-cell reconstitution after alpha-beta-depleted transplantation in children. During its preparation, the TCRbeta library received unique molecular identifiers. TCRdb passed the PCR reads through MiXCR, listing each CDR3 protein once. The sample holds just under 150,000 distinct CDR3 sequences; 8% to 10% are singletons and the top ten take 15% to 20%. The source material was PBMCs, mostly from graft donor cells, sampled 180 days after TCRalphabeta/CD19-depleted stem cell transplant. The receptors were gathered from a female patient aged 2-9 years who had a stem cell transplant for congenital amegakaryocytic thrombocytopenia, so the T cells may come from the graft donor.

This clonotype was found many times. The chain employs TRBV5-5 and TRBJ1-5; D uncertain. The ends were cut back, 4 bases at V and 9 bases at J, with 14 bases in the middle. Germline assignment: CDR1 SGHKS and CDR2 YYEKEE (reference sequence). This CDR3 is 13 amino acids long. This chain's CDR3 is CASSEMLFGPQHF. The CDR3 DNA is TGTGCCAGCAGCGAGATGCTATTTGGGCCCCAGCATTTT.

As concerns this clonotype: With a much larger clone just one base away, this may be a read error. This chain uses TRBV20-1 with TRBJ2-7; 11 nucleotides match TRBD1. The CDR3 runs to 14 residues. Germline trimming cut 6 bases from V and 2 bases from J; bases unmatched to any gene: 6. Germline V gene sequence: CDR1 DFQATT, CDR2 SNEGSKA (reference sequence). The CDR3 reads CSANGTGGTYEQYF. The CDR3 region has the DNA TGCAGTGCCAACGGGACAGGGGGAACCTACGAGCAGTACTTC.

The chain employs TRBV18 and TRBJ2-1; D gene unclear. Trimming removed 3 bases at V and 5 bases at J, with 2 bases between. Per germline, CDR1 KGHSH and CDR2 LQKENI. CDR3 length equals 11 residues. The CDR3 DNA reads as TGTGCCAGCTCACCGAACAATGAGCAGTTCTTC. Translated: CASSPNNEQFF.

This clonotype was seen at least ten times. The CDR3 coding sequence is TGTGCCAGCAGAAAATCAGGGACTCACAATCAGCCCCAGCATTTT. It encodes CASRKSGTHNQPQHF. The rearrangement links TRBV27 to TRBJ1-5; D is possibly TRBD1 (5 bases). V shed 6 bases and J shed 3 bases, with 15 bases lying between them. CDR3 length equals 15 residues. CDR1 is MNHEY and CDR2 is SMNVEV in the germline V gene (reference sequence).

In this sample, this clonotype turned up many times. The chain uses TRBV28 and TRBJ1-2, with D possibly being TRBD1 (5 bases). V was clipped by 4 bases and J by 7 bases, with 7 bases between them. Per the germline V gene, CDR1 is MDHEN and CDR2 is SYDVKM. This CDR3 spans 11 amino acids. The CDR3 protein is CASSSQGGYTF. In nucleotides, the CDR3 is TGTGCCAGCAGTTCTCAGGGTGGCTACACCTTC.

This clonotype was observed many times. The chain employs TRBV5-1 and TRBJ2-2; 11 bases agree with TRBD2. The V gene's germline CDR1 is SGHRS and CDR2 YFSETQ. The ends lost 2 bases at V and 3 bases at J; junction bases unmatched: 0. The CDR3 is made up of 15 amino acids. The DNA of the CDR3 is TGCGCCAGCAGCTTACTAGCGGGAGACACCGGGGAGCTGTTTTTT. Translating gives CASSLLAGDTGELFF.

This clonotype has a count of ten or more. V is TRBV10-3 and J is TRBJ2-2; 7 bases fit TRBD2. Germline-derived CDR1 and CDR2 are ENHRY and SYGVKD. This CDR3 comprises 12 residues. V was pared by 6 bases and J by 6 bases, with 1 base of the junction left unmatched. The CDR3: CAIRAGAGELFF. DNA for the CDR3: TGTGCCATCAGGGCGGGAGCCGGGGAGCTGTTTTTT.

This clonotype showed up many times. The gene calls are TRBV12-3 or TRBV12-4 and TRBJ1-6; D perhaps matches TRBD1 (5 bases). With 4 bases removed from V and 5 bases from J, the gap between germline ends came to 9 bases. CDR3 size: 14 residues. This CDR3 reads CASSSGTHNSPLHF. The CDR3 coding sequence is TGTGCCAGCAGTTCCGGGACTCATAATTCACCCCTCCACTTT.

This clonotype was detected ten times or more. The chain joins TRBV7-2 to TRBJ1-5, with TRBD1 matching 7 bases. V shed 1 base and J 5 bases; nucleotides not matched to a gene: 8. Germline loops: CDR1 SGHTA, CDR2 FQGNSA. The CDR3 is made up of 16 amino acids. Here the CDR3 reads CASSLGGQALHQPQHF. In DNA, the CDR3 is TGTGCCAGCAGCTTAGGCGGACAGGCTTTGCATCAGCCCCAGCATTTT.

Details on this clonotype: A read error may explain this, as a much larger clone is one base away. The rearrangement links TRBV5-4 to TRBJ2-3; 7 nucleotides align to TRBD1. With 8 bases clipped from V and 8 bases from J, the junction kept 17 bases outside the gene matches. Germline V gives CDR1 SGHNT, CDR2 YYREEE (reference sequence). There are 15 residues in the CDR3. The CDR3 protein is CARPNTGVPSGTQYF. The DNA of the CDR3 is TGTGCCAGACCCAACACAGGGGTTCCTTCAGGTACGCAGTATTTT.